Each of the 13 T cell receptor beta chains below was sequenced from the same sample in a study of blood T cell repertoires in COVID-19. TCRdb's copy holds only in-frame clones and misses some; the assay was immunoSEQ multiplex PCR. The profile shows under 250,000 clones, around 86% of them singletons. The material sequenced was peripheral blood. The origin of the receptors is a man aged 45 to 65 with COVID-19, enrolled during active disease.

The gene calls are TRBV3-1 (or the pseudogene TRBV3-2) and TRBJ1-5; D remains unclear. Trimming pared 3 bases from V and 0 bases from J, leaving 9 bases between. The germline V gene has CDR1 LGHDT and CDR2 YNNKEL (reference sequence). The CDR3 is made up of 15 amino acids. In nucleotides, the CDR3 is TGTGCCAGCAGCCATTCTCCCTATAGCAATCAGCCCCAGCATTTT. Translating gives CASSHSPYSNQPQHF.

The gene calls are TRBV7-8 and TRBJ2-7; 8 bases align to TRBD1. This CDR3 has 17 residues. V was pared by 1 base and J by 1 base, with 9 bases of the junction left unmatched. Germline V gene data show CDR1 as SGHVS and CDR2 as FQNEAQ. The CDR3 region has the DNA TGTGCCAGCAGCTTAGTGAGGACAGGGAAGTGGTCCTACGAGCAGTACTTC. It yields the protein CASSLVRTGKWSYEQYF.

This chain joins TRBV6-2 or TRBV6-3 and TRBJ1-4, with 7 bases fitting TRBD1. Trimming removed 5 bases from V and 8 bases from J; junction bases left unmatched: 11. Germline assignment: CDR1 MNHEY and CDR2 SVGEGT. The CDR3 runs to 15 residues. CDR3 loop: CASSTEQGIREKLFF. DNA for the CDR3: TGTGCCAGCAGTACCGAACAGGGGATCCGGGAAAAACTGTTTTTT.

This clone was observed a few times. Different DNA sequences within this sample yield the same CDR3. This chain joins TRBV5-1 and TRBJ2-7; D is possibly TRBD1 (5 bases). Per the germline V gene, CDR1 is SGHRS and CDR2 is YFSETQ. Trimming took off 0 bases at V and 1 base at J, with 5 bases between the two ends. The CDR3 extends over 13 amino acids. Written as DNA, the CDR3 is TGCGCCAGCAGCTTGGGACAGTCCTACGAGCAGTACTTC. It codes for CASSLGQSYEQYF.

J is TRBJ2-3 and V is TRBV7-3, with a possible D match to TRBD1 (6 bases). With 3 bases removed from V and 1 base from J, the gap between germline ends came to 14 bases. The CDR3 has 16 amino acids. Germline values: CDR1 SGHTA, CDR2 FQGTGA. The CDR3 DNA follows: TGTGCCAGCAGCTTCTCCGGGACACGAGGCACAGATACGCAGTATTTT. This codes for CASSFSGTRGTDTQYF.

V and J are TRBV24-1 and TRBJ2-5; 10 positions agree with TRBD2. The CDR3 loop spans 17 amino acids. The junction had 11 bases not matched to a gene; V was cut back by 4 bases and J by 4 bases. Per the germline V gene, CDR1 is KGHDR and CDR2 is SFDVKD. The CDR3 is CATSEGAAGGLRETQYF. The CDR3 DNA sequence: TGTGCCACCAGTGAGGGGGCAGCGGGGGGGCTGAGAGAGACCCAGTACTTC.

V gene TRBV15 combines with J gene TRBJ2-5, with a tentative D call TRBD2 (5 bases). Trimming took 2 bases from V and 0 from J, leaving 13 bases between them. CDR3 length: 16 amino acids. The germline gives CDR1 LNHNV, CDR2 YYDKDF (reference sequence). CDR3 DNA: TGTGCCACCAGCAGAAATAACAGAGGGTACCAAGAGACCCAGTACTTC. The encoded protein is CATSRNNRGYQETQYF.

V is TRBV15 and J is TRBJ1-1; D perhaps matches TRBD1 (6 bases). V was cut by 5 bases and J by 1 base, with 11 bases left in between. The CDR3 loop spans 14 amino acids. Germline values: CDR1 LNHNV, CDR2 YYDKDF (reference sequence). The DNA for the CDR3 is TGTGCCACCAGCTACCGGGACACGAACACTGAAGCTTTCTTT. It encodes CATSYRDTNTEAFF.

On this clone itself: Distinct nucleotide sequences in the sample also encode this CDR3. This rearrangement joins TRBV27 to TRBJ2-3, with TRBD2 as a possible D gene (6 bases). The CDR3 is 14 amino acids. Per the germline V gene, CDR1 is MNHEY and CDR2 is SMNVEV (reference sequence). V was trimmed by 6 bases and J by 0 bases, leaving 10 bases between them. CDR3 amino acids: CASSRGDSTDTQYF. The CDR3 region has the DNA TGTGCCAGCAGCCGCGGGGATAGCACAGATACGCAGTATTTT.

The CDR3 sequence: CAISDSVLTSGTYEQYF. DNA for the CDR3: TGTGCCATCAGTGACTCAGTCCTGACTAGCGGAACCTACGAGCAGTACTTC. V and J are TRBV10-3 and TRBJ2-7; 9 bases line up with TRBD2. The V segment lost 3 bases and the J segment 2 bases; nucleotides outside the gene matches: 11. Germline V gene data show CDR1 as ENHRY and CDR2 as SYGVKD. The CDR3 covers 17 residues.

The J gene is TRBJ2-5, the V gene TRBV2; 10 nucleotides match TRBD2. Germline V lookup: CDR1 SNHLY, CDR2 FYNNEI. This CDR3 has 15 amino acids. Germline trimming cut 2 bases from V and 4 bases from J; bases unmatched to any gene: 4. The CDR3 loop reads CASSESGGAGETQYF. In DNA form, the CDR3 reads TGTGCCAGCAGTGAAAGCGGGGGGGCTGGAGAGACCCAGTACTTC.

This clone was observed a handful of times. The CDR3 DNA reads TGCGCCAGCAGCCCCAGAGTGGGAGCAACTAATGAAAAACTGTTTTTT. This codes for CASSPRVGATNEKLFF. This chain uses TRBV4-1 with TRBJ1-4; D remains unclear. The germline gives CDR1 MGHRA, CDR2 YSYEKL. The CDR3 covers 16 residues. Between the trimmed V and J ends, which lost 4 bases and 0 bases, there was a span of 12 bases.

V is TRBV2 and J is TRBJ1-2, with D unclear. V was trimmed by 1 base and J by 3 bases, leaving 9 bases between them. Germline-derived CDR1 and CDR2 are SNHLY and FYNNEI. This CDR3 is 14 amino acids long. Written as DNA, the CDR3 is TGTGCCAGCAGTGAAGACAGTTTGGACTATGGCTACACCTTC. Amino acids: CASSEDSLDYGYTF.